The 18 T cell receptor beta chains below all came from one sample that was sequenced in a study of T cell repertoires in cytomegalovirus infection. Each CDR3 protein is one row after TCRdb ran MiXCR on the reads. The data contain 250,000 to 350,000 distinct CDR3 sequences, more than 20% of them seen just once; the ten biggest clones take up roughly 13%. Material: PBMCs. The receptor set was obtained from a human donor in good health (CMV status not recorded). Some clones in this sample may be carry-over from other donors' samples.

At least ten counts were recorded for this clonotype. This rearrangement joins TRBV7-2 to TRBJ2-6; the match to TRBD2 covers 9 bases. Per the germline V gene, CDR1 is SGHTA and CDR2 is FQGNSA. After removal of 3 bases from V and 4 bases from J, the junction contained 7 bases not matched to a gene. The CDR3 covers 17 residues. CDR3 sequence: CASSFRAGGSGANVLTF. CDR3 DNA sequence: TGTGCCAGCAGCTTCCGAGCGGGGGGCTCCGGGGCCAACGTCCTGACTTTC.

The chain recombines TRBV3-1 with TRBJ2-7, with unresolved D. The CDR3 totals 14 residues. V was clipped by 2 bases and J by 6 bases, with 14 bases between them. CDR1 is LGHDT, CDR2 YNNKEL, per germline (reference sequence). The CDR3 DNA sequence: TGTGCCAGCAGCCAAAGGCCAATCCTCCGCGAGCAGTACTTC. This sequence encodes CASSQRPILREQYF.

The V gene is TRBV5-6, the J gene TRBJ2-3; D uncertain. CDR1 and CDR2 (germline): SGHDT, YYEEEE. With 2 bases removed from V and 2 bases from J, the gap between germline ends came to 12 bases. The CDR3 consists of 15 residues. DNA for the CDR3: TGTGCCAGCAGCTTCCTTGACCTTTACACAGATACGCAGTATTTT. Translated, it gives CASSFLDLYTDTQYF.

V gene TRBV2 combines with J gene TRBJ2-6; D not resolved. The V and J ends lost 4 bases and 1 base respectively, with 8 bases between them. The CDR3 consists of 15 residues. Germline loops: CDR1 SNHLY, CDR2 FYNNEI. The CDR3 reads CASSVGPSGANVLTF. CDR3 sequence (DNA): TGTGCCAGCAGTGTAGGGCCTTCTGGGGCCAACGTCCTGACTTTC.

The rearrangement joins TRBV20-1 to TRBJ1-6; 7 bases line up with TRBD1. J was trimmed by 7 bases and V by 6 bases; bases with no gene match: 12. There are 15 residues in the CDR3. CDR1 is DFQATT and CDR2 is SNEGSKA in the germline V gene (reference sequence). The CDR3 here is CSAPLTGINNSPLHF. CDR3 in DNA: TGCAGTGCACCCCTGACAGGGATAAACAATTCACCCCTCCACTTT.

Only a few counts were recorded for this clonotype. The chain couples TRBV18 to TRBJ1-1; D remains unclear. The CDR3 spans 12 residues. Germline loops: CDR1 KGHSH, CDR2 LQKENI. Trimming cost V 3 bases and J 6 bases, with 8 bases left between them. The CDR3 loop reads CASSPSQSEAFF. The CDR3 DNA reads as TGTGCCAGCTCACCGTCTCAGTCTGAAGCTTTCTTT.

The table lists this clonotype with many counts. The chain employs TRBV7-9 and TRBJ2-5; no clear D gene. This CDR3 spans 12 amino acids. Trimming shortened V by 5 bases and J by 6 bases, and 10 bases separated the two germline ends. Per the germline V gene, CDR1 is SEHNR and CDR2 is FQNEAQ (reference sequence). The CDR3 nucleotides read TGTGCCAGCAGCATCCTAGAGCAGACCCAGTACTTC. Translated, it gives CASSILEQTQYF. Combining the CDR3 with reference TRBV7-9 and TRBJ2-5 gives the whole variable domain DTGVSQNPRHKITKRGQNVTFRCDPISEHNRLYWYRQTLGQGPEFLTYFQNEAQLEKSRLLSDRFSAERPKGSFSTLEIQRTEQGDSAMYLCASSILEQTQYFGPGTRLLVL.

There are many counts of this clonotype. The chain carries TRBV7-2 and TRBJ2-7; 12 bases agree with TRBD2. J was trimmed by 7 bases and V by 7 bases; bases with no gene match: 8. The CDR3 consists of 14 residues. The germline V gene encodes CDR1 SGHTA and CDR2 FQGNSA. CDR3: CASIRTSGAREQYF. CDR3 coding DNA: TGTGCCAGCATCCGGACTAGCGGGGCGAGGGAGCAGTACTTC.

This clonotype was recorded a few times. The chain is built from TRBV10-3 and TRBJ2-3; 11 bases map to TRBD1. V gave up 5 bases and J gave up 2 bases; unmatched junction bases: 3. This CDR3 is 15 amino acids long. Germline V CDR1 and CDR2: ENHRY, SYGVKD. CDR3 sequence reads: CAISRTGGFTDTQYF. CDR3 nucleotide sequence: TGTGCCATCAGTCGGACAGGGGGCTTCACAGATACGCAGTATTTT.

The V gene is TRBV19, the J gene TRBJ2-3; D unresolved. V lost 5 bases and J 0 bases, leaving 18 bases between the germline ends. Looked up from germline, CDR1 is LNHDA and CDR2 is SQIVND (reference sequence). This CDR3 is built from 17 residues. CDR3 amino acids: CASSATLWTQSTDTQYF. Here the CDR3 DNA reads TGTGCCAGTAGTGCAACCCTTTGGACGCAAAGCACAGATACGCAGTATTTT.

This clonotype has ten or more counts. The chain combines TRBV7-8 with TRBJ2-3, with 13 bases fitting TRBD2. Germline V gives CDR1 SGHVS, CDR2 FQNEAQ. The CDR3 loop spans 18 amino acids. Unmatched junction bases numbered 11, after V lost 5 bases and J lost 3 bases. In DNA form, the CDR3 reads TGTGCCAGCAGCGACCGCGGACTAGCGGGAGCAGAAACAGATACGCAGTATTTT. Protein product: CASSDRGLAGAETDTQYF.

This rearrangement joins TRBV7-2 to TRBJ2-3; D gene uncertain. Germline CDR1 SGHTA, CDR2 FQGNSA. Trimming pared 5 bases from V and 6 bases from J, leaving 12 bases between. The CDR3 loop spans 13 amino acids. CDR3: CASSAILGDTQYF. The CDR3 DNA reads TGTGCCAGCAGCGCTATTCTAGGCGATACGCAGTATTTT. The full variable domain, with the rest looked up from reference TRBV7-2 and TRBJ2-3, is GAGVSQSPSNKVTEKGKDVELRCDPISGHTALYWYRQSLGQGLEFLIYFQGNSAPDKSGLPSDRFSAERTGGSVSTLTIQRTQQEDSAVYLCASSAILGDTQYFGPGTRLTVL.

In this sample, this clonotype turned up a few times. This chain joins TRBV4-2 and TRBJ2-1; D possibly uses TRBD1 or TRBD2 (5 bases each). Germline lookup yields CDR1 LGHNA and CDR2 YNFKEQ. The CDR3 is 17 amino acids. Trimming cost V 0 bases and J 6 bases, with 18 bases left between them. The DNA for the CDR3 is TGTGCCAGCAGCCAAGAGAAGAGTGGGGCGGGTGGCAATGAGCAGTTCTTC. As protein: CASSQEKSGAGGNEQFF.

CDR3 DNA sequence: TGCAGCGTTGAAGTTACTAGCGGGAGTTTCCCCTTTGAGACCCAGTACTTC. Translation gives CSVEVTSGSFPFETQYF. V usage is TRBV29-1 and J usage is TRBJ2-5; 11 bases are shared with TRBD2. There are 17 residues in the CDR3. Trimming removed 1 base from V and 5 bases from J; junction bases left unmatched: 12. CDR1 SQVTM and CDR2 ANQGSEA come from the germline V gene.

There are a few counts of this clonotype. This chain connects TRBV29-1 to TRBJ2-3, with TRBD2 identical over 7 bases. From germline, CDR1 is SQVTM and CDR2 ANQGSEA. The CDR3 sequence is 14 residues long. V trimming: 7 bases; J trimming: 1 base; junction bases outside the gene matches: 8. The CDR3 DNA is TGCAGCGCCGAAGGGACTACGGGCACAGATACGCAGTATTTT. Translated, it gives CSAEGTTGTDTQYF.

The chain carries TRBV30 and TRBJ2-7; D possibly matches TRBD1 or TRBD2 (5 bases each). The ends were cut back, 6 bases at V and 6 bases at J, with 18 bases in the middle. The germline V gene encodes CDR1 GTSNPN and CDR2 SVGIG (reference sequence). The CDR3 runs to 13 residues. The CDR3 protein is CACSGTYGAEQYF. DNA for the CDR3: TGTGCCTGTTCCGGGACGTATGGAGCCGAGCAGTACTTC. The full variable domain, its missing parts supplied by reference TRBV30 and TRBJ2-7, is SQTIHQWPATLVQPVGSPLSLECTVEGTSNPNLYWYRQAAGRGLQLLFYSVGIGQISSEVPQNLSASRPQDRQFILSSKKLLLSDSGFYLCACSGTYGAEQYFGPGTRLTVT.

This clonotype has at least ten counts. The gene calls are TRBV7-2 and TRBJ2-7; 9 bases align to TRBD2. V lost 6 bases and J lost 4; bases outside the gene matches: 7. The CDR3 is 14 amino acids. Germline loops: CDR1 SGHTA, CDR2 FQGNSA. This CDR3 is CASRSLAGRYEQYF. The CDR3 DNA reads TGTGCCAGCAGATCCCTAGCGGGACGGTACGAGCAGTACTTC.

The chain employs TRBV29-1 and TRBJ1-1; no reliable D call. Germline CDR1 is SQVTM and CDR2 is ANQGSEA. Trimming removed 3 bases at V and 1 base at J, with 6 bases between. The CDR3 consists of 12 residues. The CDR3 DNA sequence: TGCAGCGTTGACGGGAAGAACACTGAAGCTTTCTTT. It specifies CSVDGKNTEAFF.